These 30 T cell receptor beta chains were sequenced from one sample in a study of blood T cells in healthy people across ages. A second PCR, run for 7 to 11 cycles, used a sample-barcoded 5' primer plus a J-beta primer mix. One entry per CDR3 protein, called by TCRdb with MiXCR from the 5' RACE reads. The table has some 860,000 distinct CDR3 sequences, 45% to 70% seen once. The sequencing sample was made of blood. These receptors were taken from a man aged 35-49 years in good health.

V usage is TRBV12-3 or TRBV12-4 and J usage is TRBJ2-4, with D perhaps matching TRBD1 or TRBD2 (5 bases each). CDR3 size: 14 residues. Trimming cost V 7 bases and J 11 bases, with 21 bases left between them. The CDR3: CASTSGTGFNLQYF. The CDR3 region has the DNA TGTGCCAGCACCTCCGGGACCGGTTTCAACCTTCAGTACTTC.

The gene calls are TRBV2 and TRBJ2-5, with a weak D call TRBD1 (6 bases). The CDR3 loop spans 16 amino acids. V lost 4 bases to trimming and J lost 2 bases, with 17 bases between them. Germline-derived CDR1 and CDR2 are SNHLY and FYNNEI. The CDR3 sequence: CASSATLGQGQETQYF. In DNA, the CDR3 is TGTGCCAGCAGTGCCACTCTGGGACAAGGACAAGAGACCCAGTACTTC.

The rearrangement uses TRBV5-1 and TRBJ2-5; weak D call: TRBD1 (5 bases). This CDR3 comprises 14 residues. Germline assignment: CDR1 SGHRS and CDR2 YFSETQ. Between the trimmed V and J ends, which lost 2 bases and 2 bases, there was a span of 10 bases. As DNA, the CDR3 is TGCGCCAGCAGCTTTAGACGGACACAAGAGACCCAGTACTTC. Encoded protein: CASSFRRTQETQYF.

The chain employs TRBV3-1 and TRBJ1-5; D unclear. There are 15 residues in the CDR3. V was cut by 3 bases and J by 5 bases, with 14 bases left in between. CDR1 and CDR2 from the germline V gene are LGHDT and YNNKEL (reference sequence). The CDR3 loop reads CASSHSTGVDQPQHF. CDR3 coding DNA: TGTGCCAGCAGCCACTCTACCGGGGTCGATCAGCCCCAGCATTTT.

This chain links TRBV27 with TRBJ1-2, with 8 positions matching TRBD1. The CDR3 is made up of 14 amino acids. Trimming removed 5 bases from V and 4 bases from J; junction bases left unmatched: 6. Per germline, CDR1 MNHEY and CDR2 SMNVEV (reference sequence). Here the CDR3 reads CASSADRVVYGYTF. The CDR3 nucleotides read TGTGCCAGCAGTGCGGACAGGGTTGTCTATGGCTACACCTTC.

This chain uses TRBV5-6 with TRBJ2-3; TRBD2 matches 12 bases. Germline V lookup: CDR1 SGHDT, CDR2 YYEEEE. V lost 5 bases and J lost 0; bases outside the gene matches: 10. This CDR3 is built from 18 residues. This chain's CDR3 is CASSPLLAGGESTDTQYF. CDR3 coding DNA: TGTGCCAGCAGTCCGTTACTAGCGGGGGGTGAGAGCACAGATACGCAGTATTTT.

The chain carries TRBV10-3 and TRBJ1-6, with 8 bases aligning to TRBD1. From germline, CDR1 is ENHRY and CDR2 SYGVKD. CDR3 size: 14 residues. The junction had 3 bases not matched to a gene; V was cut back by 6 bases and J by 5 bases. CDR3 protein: CAIRPGQDNSPLHF. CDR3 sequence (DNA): TGTGCCATCAGGCCGGGACAGGATAATTCACCCCTCCACTTT.

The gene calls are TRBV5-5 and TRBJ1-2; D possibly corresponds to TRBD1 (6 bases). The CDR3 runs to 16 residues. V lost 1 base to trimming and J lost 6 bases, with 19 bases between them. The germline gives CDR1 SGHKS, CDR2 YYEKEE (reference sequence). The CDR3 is CASSLIGDTQAHGYTF. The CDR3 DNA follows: TGTGCCAGCAGCTTGATCGGGGACACCCAGGCCCATGGCTACACCTTC. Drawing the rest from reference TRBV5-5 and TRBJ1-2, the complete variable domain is DAGVTQSPTHLIKTRGQQVTLRCSPISGHKSVSWYQQVLGQGPQFIFQYYEKEERGRGNFPDRFSARQFPNYSSELNVNALLLGDSALYLCASSLIGDTQAHGYTFGSGTRLTVV.

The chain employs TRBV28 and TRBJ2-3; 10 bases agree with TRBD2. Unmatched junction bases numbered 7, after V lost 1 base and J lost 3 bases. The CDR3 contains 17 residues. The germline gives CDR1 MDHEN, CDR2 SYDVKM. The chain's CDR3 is CASSLYLAGERTDTQYF. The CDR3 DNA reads TGTGCCAGCAGTTTATATCTAGCGGGAGAACGGACAGATACGCAGTATTTT.

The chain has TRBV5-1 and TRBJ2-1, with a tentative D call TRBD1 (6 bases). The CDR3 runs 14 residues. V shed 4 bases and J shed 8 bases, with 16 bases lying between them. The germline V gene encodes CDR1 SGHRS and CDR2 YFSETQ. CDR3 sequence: CASSVKPAGDEQFF. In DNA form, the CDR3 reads TGCGCCAGCAGCGTGAAACCGGCAGGGGATGAGCAGTTCTTC.

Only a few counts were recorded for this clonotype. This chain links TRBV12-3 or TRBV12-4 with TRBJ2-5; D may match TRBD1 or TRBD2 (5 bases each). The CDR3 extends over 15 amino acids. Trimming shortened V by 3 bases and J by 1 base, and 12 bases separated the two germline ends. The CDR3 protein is CASSLGVGIQETQYF. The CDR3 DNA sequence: TGTGCCAGCAGTTTGGGGGTCGGGATCCAAGAGACCCAGTACTTC.

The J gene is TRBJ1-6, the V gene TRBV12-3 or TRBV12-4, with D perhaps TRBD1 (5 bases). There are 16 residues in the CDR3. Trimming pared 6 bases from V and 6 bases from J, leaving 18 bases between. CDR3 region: CASSPAGGSANSPLHF. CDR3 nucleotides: TGTGCCAGCAGCCCTGCGGGGGGGTCGGCTAATTCACCCCTCCACTTT.

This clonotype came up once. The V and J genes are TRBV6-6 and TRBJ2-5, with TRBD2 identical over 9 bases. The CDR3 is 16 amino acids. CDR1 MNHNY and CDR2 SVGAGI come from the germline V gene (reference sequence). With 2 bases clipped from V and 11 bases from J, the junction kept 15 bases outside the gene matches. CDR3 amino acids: CASSYPPSGADDEQYF. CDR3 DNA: TGTGCCAGCAGTTACCCCCCTAGCGGGGCTGATGATGAGCAGTACTTC.

The CDR3 spells CASSLMGSGKETQFF. The DNA of the CDR3 is TGTGCCAGCAGCTTAATGGGATCAGGGAAAGAGACTCAGTTCTTC. The gene calls are TRBV7-2 and TRBJ2-1; maybe TRBD1 (5 bases). Germline lookup yields CDR1 SGHTA and CDR2 FQGNSA. The CDR3 is made up of 15 amino acids. The ends were cut back, 2 bases at V and 13 bases at J, with 21 bases in the middle.

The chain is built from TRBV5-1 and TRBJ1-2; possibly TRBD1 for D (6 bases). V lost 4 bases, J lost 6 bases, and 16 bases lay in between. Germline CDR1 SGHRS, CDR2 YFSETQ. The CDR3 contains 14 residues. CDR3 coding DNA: TGCGCCAGCAGCCGCGCAGGGGAAGGCGATGGCTACACCTTC. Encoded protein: CASSRAGEGDGYTF.

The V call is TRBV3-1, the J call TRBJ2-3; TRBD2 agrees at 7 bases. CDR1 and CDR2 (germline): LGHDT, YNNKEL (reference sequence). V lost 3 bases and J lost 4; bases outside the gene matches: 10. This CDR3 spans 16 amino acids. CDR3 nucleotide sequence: TGTGCCAGCAGCCATGGACTCGGGGGGTTCGCAGATACGCAGTATTTT. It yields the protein CASSHGLGGFADTQYF.

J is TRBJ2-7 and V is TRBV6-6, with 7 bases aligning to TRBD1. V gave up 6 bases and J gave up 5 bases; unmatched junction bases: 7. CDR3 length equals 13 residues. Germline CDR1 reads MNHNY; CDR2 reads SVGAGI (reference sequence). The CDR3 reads CASRPQGFHEQYF. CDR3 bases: TGTGCCAGCAGGCCACAGGGGTTCCACGAGCAGTACTTC.

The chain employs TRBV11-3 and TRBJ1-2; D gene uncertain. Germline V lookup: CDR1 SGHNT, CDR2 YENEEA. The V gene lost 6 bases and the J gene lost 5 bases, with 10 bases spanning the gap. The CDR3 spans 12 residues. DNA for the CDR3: TGTGCCAGCAGTAAGGGTGATTATGGCTACACCTTC. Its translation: CASSKGDYGYTF.

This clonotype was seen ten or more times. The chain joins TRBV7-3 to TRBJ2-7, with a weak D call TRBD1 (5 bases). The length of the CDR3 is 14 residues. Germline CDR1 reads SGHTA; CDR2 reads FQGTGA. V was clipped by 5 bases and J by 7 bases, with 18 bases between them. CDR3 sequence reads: CASSLDRTFKEQYF. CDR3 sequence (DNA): TGTGCCAGCAGCCTAGACAGAACCTTTAAAGAGCAGTACTTC.

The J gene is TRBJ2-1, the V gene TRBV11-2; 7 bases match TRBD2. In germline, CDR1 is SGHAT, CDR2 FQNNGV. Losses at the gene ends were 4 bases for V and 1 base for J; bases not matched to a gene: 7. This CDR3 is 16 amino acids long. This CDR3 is CASSSRSGESYNEQFF. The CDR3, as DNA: TGTGCCAGCAGCTCCCGCAGCGGGGAATCCTACAATGAGCAGTTCTTC.

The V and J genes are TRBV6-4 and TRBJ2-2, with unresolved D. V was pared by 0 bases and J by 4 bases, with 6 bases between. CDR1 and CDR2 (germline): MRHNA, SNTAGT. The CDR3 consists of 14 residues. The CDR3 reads CASSDSVSTGELFF. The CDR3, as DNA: TGTGCCAGCAGTGACTCGGTCAGCACCGGGGAGCTGTTTTTT.

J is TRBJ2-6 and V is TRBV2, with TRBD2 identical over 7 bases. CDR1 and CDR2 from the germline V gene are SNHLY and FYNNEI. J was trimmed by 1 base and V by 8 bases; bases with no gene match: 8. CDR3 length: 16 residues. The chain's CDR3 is CASGSAGVSGANVLTF. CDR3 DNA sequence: TGTGCCAGCGGCTCGGCGGGAGTGTCTGGGGCCAACGTCCTGACTTTC. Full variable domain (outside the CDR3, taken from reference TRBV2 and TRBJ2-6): EPEVTQTPSHQVTQMGQEVILRCVPISNHLYFYWYRQILGQKVEFLVSFYNNEISEKSEIFDDQFSVERPDGSNFTLKIRSTKLEDSAMYFCASGSAGVSGANVLTFGAGSRLTVL.

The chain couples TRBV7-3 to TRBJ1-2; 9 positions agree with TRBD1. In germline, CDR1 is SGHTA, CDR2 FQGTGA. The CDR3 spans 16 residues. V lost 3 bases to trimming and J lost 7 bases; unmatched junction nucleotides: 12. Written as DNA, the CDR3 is TGTGCCAGCAGCTTGCGCGGGCCGGGACAGGGAGTTGGCTACACCTTC. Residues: CASSLRGPGQGVGYTF.

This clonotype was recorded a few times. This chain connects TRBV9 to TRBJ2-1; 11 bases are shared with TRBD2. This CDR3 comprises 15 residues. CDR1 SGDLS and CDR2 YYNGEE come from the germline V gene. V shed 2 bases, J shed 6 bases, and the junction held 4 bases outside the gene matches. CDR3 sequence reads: CASSVGLAGGNEQFF. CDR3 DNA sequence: TGTGCCAGCAGCGTTGGTCTAGCGGGGGGCAATGAGCAGTTCTTC.

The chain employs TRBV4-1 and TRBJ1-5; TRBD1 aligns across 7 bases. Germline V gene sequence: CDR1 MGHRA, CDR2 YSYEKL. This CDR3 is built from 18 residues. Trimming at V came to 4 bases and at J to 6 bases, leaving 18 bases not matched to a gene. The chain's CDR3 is CASSRLSTGSMLGQPQHF. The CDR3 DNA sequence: TGCGCCAGCAGCCGCCTGTCGACAGGGAGCATGTTGGGTCAGCCCCAGCATTTT.

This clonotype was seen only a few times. Written as DNA, the CDR3 is TGTGCCAGCAGTCCCCATAGGGGGGACAGGGGGGTCGGCTACACCTTC. Amino acid sequence: CASSPHRGDRGVGYTF. V usage is TRBV6-6 and J usage is TRBJ1-2; TRBD1 agrees at 11 bases. CDR3 length: 16 amino acids. The germline V gene has CDR1 MNHNY and CDR2 SVGAGI (reference sequence). With 5 bases clipped from V and 8 bases from J, the junction kept 13 bases outside the gene matches.

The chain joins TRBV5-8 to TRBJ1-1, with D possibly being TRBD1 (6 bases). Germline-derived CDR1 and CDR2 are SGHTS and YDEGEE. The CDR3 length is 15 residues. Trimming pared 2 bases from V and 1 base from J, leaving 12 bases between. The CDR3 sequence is CASSFHSRGNTEAFF. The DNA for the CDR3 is TGTGCCAGCAGCTTTCATTCCAGGGGGAACACTGAAGCTTTCTTT.

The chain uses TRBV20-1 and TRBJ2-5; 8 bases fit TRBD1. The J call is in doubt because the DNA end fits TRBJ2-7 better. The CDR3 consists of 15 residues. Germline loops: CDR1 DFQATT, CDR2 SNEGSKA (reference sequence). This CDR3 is CSARDSGTGGSEQYF. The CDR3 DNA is TGCAGTGCTAGAGATTCAGGAACAGGGGGAAGCGAGCAGTACTTC.

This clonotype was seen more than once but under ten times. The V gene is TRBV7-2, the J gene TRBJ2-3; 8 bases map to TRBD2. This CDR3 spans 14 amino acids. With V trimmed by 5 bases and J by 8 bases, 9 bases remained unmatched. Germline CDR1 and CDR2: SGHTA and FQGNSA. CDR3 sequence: CASSLGLGVATQYF. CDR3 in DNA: TGTGCCAGCAGCCTGGGACTAGGTGTGGCTACGCAGTATTTT.

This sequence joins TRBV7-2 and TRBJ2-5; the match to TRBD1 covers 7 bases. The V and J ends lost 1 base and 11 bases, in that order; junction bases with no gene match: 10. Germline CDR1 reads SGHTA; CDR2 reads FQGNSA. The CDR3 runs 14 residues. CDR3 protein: CASSLDGTDDEQYF. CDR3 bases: TGTGCCAGCAGCTTAGACGGGACAGATGATGAGCAGTACTTC.